Listed below are T cell receptor beta chains from one sample, sequenced in a study of cytomegalovirus exposure and HLA in healthy donors. Clones were sequenced by immunoSEQ multiplex PCR, and TCRdb holds only the in-frame ones, with some missing. This sample's table reports 100,000 to 150,000 clones. The sequenced sample was PBMCs. These receptors all stem from a man between 18 and 35 years old in good health and CMV-seronegative. CDR3s include the opening cysteine and the closing phenylalanine or tryptophan.

V gene,CDR3 protein
TRBV5-8,CASSFYRGATDTQYF
TRBV11-3,CASSSQGGGTEAFF
TRBV5-1,CASSLVGHMNTEAFF
TRBV7-2,CASSLAAGGSYEQYF
TRBV6-6,CASSPSGSDRTGELFF
TRBV11-3,CASSQRQGNTYEQYF
TRBV6-1,CASRRQGDGQPQHF
TRBV4-2,CASSQDGSGSSETQYF
TRBV2,CASAIGGIKPQHF
TRBV7-8,CASSTQTGYETQYF
TRBV4-1,CASSQDSGGGLVEQYF
TRBV19,CASSPEVLRGAAKNIQYF
TRBV28,CASSGQMNQPQHF
TRBV19,CASSSIAVTYNEQFF
TRBV15,CATSRVGTGDSGANVLTF
TRBV5-6,CASSLAVAGTNTEAFF
TRBV9,CASSGTPQGAYEQYF
TRBV5-6,CASSRGGRTLNTEAFF
TRBV10-1,CASSESYQGRGSYEQYF
TRBV5-6,CASSLAASGRVVNEQFF
TRBV21-1,CASKPTGQCLVAFF
TRBV6-6,CASSSLGGTQETQYF
TRBV25-1,CASSGQGSSHEQYF
TRBV4-3,CASSQDRSVISTDTQYF
TRBV14,CASSQVLATGELFF